Presented here are 22 T cell receptor beta chains from one specimen sequenced in a study of CD8 T cells in Susac syndrome. A quantity of about 0.5 to 1 ug RNA underwent reverse transcription using random hexamers. One entry per CDR3 protein results from TCRdb running MiXCR on the immunoSEQ multiplex PCR reads. The table lists 150,000 to 200,000 distinct CDR3 sequences, 92% of them singletons. The sequencing sample was made of CD4+ T cells from PBMCs. The receptor set was obtained from a human donor in good health.

This sequence joins TRBV6-2 or TRBV6-3 and TRBJ2-7; D might be TRBD1 (5 bases). The V and J ends lost 6 bases and 4 bases respectively, with 16 bases between them. The CDR3 runs to 14 residues. CDR1 is MNHEY, CDR2 SVGEGT, per germline. CDR3 in DNA: TGTGCCAGCAGCCGGATTAGGGGCACGTACGAGCAGTACTTC. It encodes CASSRIRGTYEQYF.

The chain couples TRBV6-5 to TRBJ2-1, with unresolved D. This CDR3 spans 13 amino acids. The germline gives CDR1 MNHEY, CDR2 SVGAGI. V was trimmed by 5 bases and J by 7 bases, leaving 12 bases between them. DNA of the CDR3: TGTGCCAGCAGTAGGACGCTAGGAAATGAGCAGTTCTTC. Amino acid sequence: CASSRTLGNEQFF.

V usage is TRBV5-4 and J usage is TRBJ1-4, with D hard to call. Trimming left V 4 bases short and J 4 bases short, with 11 bases between. The CDR3 consists of 14 residues. Per the germline V gene, CDR1 is SGHNT and CDR2 is YYREEE (reference sequence). The CDR3 loop is CASSPPENNEKLFF. Here the CDR3 DNA reads TGTGCCAGCAGCCCTCCTGAGAATAATGAAAAACTGTTTTTT. Looking up the rest from reference TRBV5-4 and TRBJ1-4 gives the full variable domain: ETGVTQSPTHLIKTRGQQVTLRCSSQSGHNTVSWYQQALGQGPQFIFQYYREEENGRGNFPPRFSGLQFPNYSSELNVNALELDDSALYLCASSPPENNEKLFFGSGTQLSVL.

V is TRBV29-1 and J is TRBJ2-3, with 11 nucleotides matching TRBD1. V dropped 4 bases and J dropped 4; count of bases not matched to a gene: 4. Germline lookup yields CDR1 SQVTM and CDR2 ANQGSEA. There are 14 residues in the CDR3. CDR3 residues: CSVAGDRGADTQYF. The CDR3, as DNA: TGCAGCGTTGCAGGGGACAGGGGGGCAGATACGCAGTATTTT.

J is TRBJ2-3 and V is TRBV28; D is ambiguous. There are 14 residues in the CDR3. CDR1 and CDR2 from the germline V gene are MDHEN and SYDVKM. With 2 bases removed from V and 2 bases from J, the gap between germline ends came to 8 bases. The CDR3 loop is CASSLRHLTDTQYF. DNA for the CDR3: TGTGCCAGCAGTTTAAGACACCTCACAGATACGCAGTATTTT.

This clonotype has only one observation. This CDR3 is CASSYGGGQETQYF. DNA of the CDR3: TGCGCCAGCAGCTATGGAGGGGGCCAAGAGACCCAGTACTTC. J is TRBJ2-5 and V is TRBV5-1, with D tentatively TRBD1 or TRBD2 (6 bases each). CDR1 SGHRS and CDR2 YFSETQ come from the germline V gene. The CDR3 consists of 14 residues. V was shortened by 3 bases and J by 1 base, with 10 bases between the two germline ends.

The chain recombines TRBV7-6 with TRBJ2-7; D ambiguous. Germline-derived CDR1 and CDR2 are SGHVS and FNYEAQ. Trimming cost V 0 bases and J 4 bases, with 13 bases left between them. This CDR3 contains 15 residues. The CDR3 DNA reads TGTGCCAGCAGCTTAGCGTCCACAAGCTCTTACGAGCAGTACTTC. Translated, it gives CASSLASTSSYEQYF.

The chain uses TRBV7-2 and TRBJ2-5; no firm D call. V was shortened by 4 bases and J by 9 bases, with 12 bases between the two germline ends. CDR3 length: 12 residues. Germline V CDR1 and CDR2: SGHTA, FQGNSA. The CDR3 DNA follows: TGTGCCAGCAGCTCTATATCTGGGGCCCAGTACTTC. Amino acids: CASSSISGAQYF. The whole variable domain, filled in from reference TRBV7-2 and TRBJ2-5, reads GAGVSQSPSNKVTEKGKDVELRCDPISGHTALYWYRQSLGQGLEFLIYFQGNSAPDKSGLPSDRFSAERTGGSVSTLTIQRTQQEDSAVYLCASSSISGAQYFGPGTRLLVL.

This chain uses TRBV7-9 with TRBJ2-7, with 7 bases identical to TRBD1. Germline V gene lookup returns CDR1 SEHNR and CDR2 FQNEAQ (reference sequence). V shed 5 bases, J shed 2 bases, and the junction held 6 bases outside the gene matches. CDR3 length: 14 amino acids. The CDR3 nucleotides are TGTGCCAGCAGCGAATGGGACAGAACCTACGAGCAGTACTTC. Encoded protein: CASSEWDRTYEQYF. Supplemented by reference TRBV7-9 and TRBJ2-7, the full variable domain reads DTGVSQNPRHKITKRGQNVTFRCDPISEHNRLYWYRQTLGQGPEFLTYFQNEAQLEKSRLLSDRFSAERPKGSFSTLEIQRTEQGDSAMYLCASSEWDRTYEQYFGPGTRLTVT.

This chain connects TRBV5-6 to TRBJ2-7; tentatively, D is TRBD1 (7 bases). Trimming took 1 base from V and 6 from J, leaving 17 bases between them. This CDR3 has 15 residues. Per germline, CDR1 SGHDT and CDR2 YYEEEE. The CDR3 is CASSLYQGGPVEQYF. The CDR3 region has the DNA TGTGCCAGCAGCTTGTACCAGGGGGGCCCGGTCGAGCAGTACTTC.

This chain joins TRBV5-1 and TRBJ2-7, with TRBD1 identical over 10 bases. J lost 5 bases, V lost 2 bases, and 4 bases had no gene match. The CDR3 consists of 14 residues. The germline V gene has CDR1 SGHRS and CDR2 YFSETQ. This CDR3 is CASSFRDRGNEQYF. The CDR3, as DNA: TGCGCCAGCAGCTTCCGGGACAGGGGCAACGAGCAGTACTTC.

The gene calls are TRBV20-1 and TRBJ2-5; the match to TRBD1 covers 7 bases. The germline CDR1 and CDR2 sequences are DFQATT and SNEGSKA (reference sequence). With 4 bases clipped from V and 2 bases from J, the junction kept 1 base outside the gene matches. The length of the CDR3 is 12 residues. Written as DNA, the CDR3 is TGCAGTGCTATGGGACAGCAAGAGACCCAGTACTTC. Translating it yields CSAMGQQETQYF.

Written as DNA, the CDR3 is TGTGCCACCAGCAGAGATGGGGGGACAGGAGCCTACGAGCAGTACTTC. Residues: CATSRDGGTGAYEQYF. J is TRBJ2-7 and V is TRBV15; 8 nucleotides match TRBD1. CDR1 and CDR2 from the germline V gene are LNHNV and YYDKDF (reference sequence). V lost 0 bases to trimming and J lost 2 bases; unmatched junction nucleotides: 6. The CDR3 consists of 16 residues.

As to this clonotype: Compared with germline, one end of the junction differs, possibly owing to a read error. The V and J genes are TRBV18 and TRBJ1-3; D is possibly TRBD1 (6 bases). The germline V gene encodes CDR1 KGHSH and CDR2 LQKENI. The CDR3 covers 17 residues. The CDR3 is CASSPQRTVLSENTIYF. CDR3 coding DNA: TGTGCCAGCTCACCTCAGAGGACAGTCCTCTCTGAAAACACCATATATTTT.

The rearrangement uses TRBV5-4 and TRBJ1-1; D might be TRBD1 (5 bases). CDR1 and CDR2 (germline): SGHNT, YYREEE (reference sequence). The germline V and J ends were trimmed by 0 bases and 3 bases, with 9 bases remaining between them. This CDR3 contains 14 residues. The CDR3 nucleotides read TGTGCCAGCAGCTTGGCCAGGGCGGACACTGAAGCTTTCTTT. It translates to CASSLARADTEAFF.

CDR3 bases: TGTGCCAGCAGTGAACGGGTGAACACTGAAGCTTTCTTT. It is translated as CASSERVNTEAFF. The rearrangement uses TRBV6-1 and TRBJ1-1; D remains ambiguous. V was pared by 2 bases and J by 0 bases, with 4 bases between. Germline V gene lookup returns CDR1 MNHNS and CDR2 SASEGT. CDR3 size: 13 residues.

This chain joins TRBV7-2 and TRBJ1-5; TRBD1 might be the D (5 bases). V lost 7 bases to trimming and J lost 7 bases, with 23 bases between them. Germline CDR1 SGHTA, CDR2 FQGNSA. CDR3 length: 16 amino acids. The CDR3 loop is CASIEGGQGIEQPQHF. For the CDR3, the DNA is TGTGCCAGCATCGAAGGAGGGCAGGGAATAGAACAGCCCCAGCATTTT.

This chain joins TRBV29-1 and TRBJ2-5; 8 bases map to TRBD1. There are 14 residues in the CDR3. CDR1 SQVTM and CDR2 ANQGSEA come from the germline V gene. With V trimmed by 4 bases and J by 1 base, 5 bases remained unmatched. The CDR3 DNA reads TGCAGCGTTGGGGGACAGGCCATCCAAGAGACCCAGTACTTC. Its translation is CSVGGQAIQETQYF.

The chain couples TRBV12-3 or TRBV12-4 to TRBJ1-6; 9 bases are a match to TRBD1. This CDR3 region has 14 residues. Trimming at V came to 5 bases and at J to 6 bases, leaving 2 bases not matched to a gene. CDR3 residues: CASSTGQGNSPLHF. In nucleotides, the CDR3 is TGTGCCAGCAGTACGGGACAGGGTAATTCACCCCTCCACTTT.

This chain joins TRBV29-1 and TRBJ1-4, with D perhaps matching TRBD1 (5 bases). From germline, CDR1 is SQVTM and CDR2 ANQGSEA. The V end lost 7 bases, the J end lost 3 bases, and 15 bases lay between the germline ends. This CDR3 has 14 amino acids. The CDR3 region is CSAITGAANEKLFF. As DNA, the CDR3 is TGCAGCGCTATCACAGGAGCCGCTAATGAAAAACTGTTTTTT.

The gene calls are TRBV2 and TRBJ1-2, with D possibly matching TRBD1 (6 bases). Germline loops: CDR1 SNHLY, CDR2 FYNNEI. V lost 6 bases and J 3 bases, leaving 11 bases between the germline ends. This CDR3 contains 13 residues. CDR3: CASSEGEDYGYTF. The CDR3 DNA sequence: TGTGCCAGCAGCGAGGGGGAAGACTATGGCTACACCTTC.

The gene calls are TRBV6-5 and TRBJ2-3; 10 nucleotides align to TRBD1. Looked up from germline, CDR1 is MNHEY and CDR2 is SVGAGI. The CDR3 sequence is 16 residues long. V shed 0 bases and J 2 bases; nucleotides not matched to a gene: 2. The DNA for the CDR3 is TGTGCCAGCAGTTACTCCGGGACAGGGGTCACAGATACGCAGTATTTT. Translating gives CASSYSGTGVTDTQYF.